This T cell receptor (beta chain) was identified in a study of T-cell reconstitution after alpha-beta-depleted transplantation in children. The TCRbeta library was prepared with unique molecular identifiers. Via MiXCR, TCRdb re-called the PCR reads, giving one row per CDR3 protein. This sample carries hundreds of thousands of distinct CDR3 sequences, about 11% of them seen once, and the ten largest clones take 4% to 5%. CDR3 size: 14 residues. CDR1 is DFQATT and CDR2 is SNEGSKA in the germline V gene (reference sequence). Unmatched junction bases numbered 7, after V lost 7 bases and J lost 0 bases. V and J are TRBV20-1 and TRBJ2-3; 7 bases line up with TRBD2. This clonotype originated in a human donor who donated a stem cell graft to a child with acute myeloid leukemia. Sequenced here: PBMCs from the stem cell graft donor, sampled from the stem cell graft. The CDR3 sequence: CSGLTGGSTDTQYF. As DNA, the CDR3 is TGCAGTGGACTAACGGGGGGAAGCACAGATACGCAGTATTTT.